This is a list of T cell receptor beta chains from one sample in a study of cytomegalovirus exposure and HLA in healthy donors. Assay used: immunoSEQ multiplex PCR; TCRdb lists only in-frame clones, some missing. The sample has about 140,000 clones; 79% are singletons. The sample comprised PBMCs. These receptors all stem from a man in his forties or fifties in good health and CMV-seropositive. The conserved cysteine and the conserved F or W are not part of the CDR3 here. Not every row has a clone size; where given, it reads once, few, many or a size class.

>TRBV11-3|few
ASSLAGGITGELF
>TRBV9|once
ASSVASRYEQY
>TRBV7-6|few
ASSLAILAGGENEQF
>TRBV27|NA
AISPTTEAYEQF
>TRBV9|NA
ASSPISGQVLYGYT
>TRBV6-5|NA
ASSQNSGYGYT
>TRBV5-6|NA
ASSTRDRGLGAF
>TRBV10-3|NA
AISVLAGDGEQF
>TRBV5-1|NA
ASSPDRASGNTIY
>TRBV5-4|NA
ASSTDRVEQF